This T cell receptor (beta chain) was obtained from a study of identical twins. General observations from the study: The abundant beta clonotypes from cord blood had fewer insertions, and memory repertoires had none of this. Surplus twin overlap in beta out-of-frame sequences was less pronounced. Where out-of-frame alpha sequences were twin-shared, they showed excess low generation probability.

TCRdb called the 5' RACE reads again in MiXCR, with one record for every CDR3 protein. Among approximately 590,000 distinct CDR3 sequences, just under 10% were seen once, and the ten largest hold 2.5% to 3.5%. With respect to this clonotype: Its antigen is unidentified. A junction end diverges from the germline sequence, so it may reflect a read error.

These data were likewise used in another study, on yellow fever vaccine responses in identical twins. As reported in that work: A vaccine T cell response that seemed partly convergent and partly personalized was reported in twins.

Sequencing was done on a sample of PBMCs. This receptor was identified in a woman under 30 in good health.

CDR3 nucleotide sequence: TGCAGCGCTAGTCTCGGGCTAGCGGGACGAGGGACCTACGAGCAGTACTTC. It codes for CSASLGLAGRGTYEQYF. V and J are TRBV20-1 and TRBJ2-7; TRBD2 aligns across 9 bases. This CDR3 has 17 amino acids. CDR1 is DFQATT, CDR2 SNEGSKA, per germline (reference sequence).